This T cell receptor beta chain was captured by sequencing in a study of cytomegalovirus exposure and HLA in healthy donors. PCR involved 60 Vbeta and 13 Jbeta primers. Only in-frame clones appear in the TCRdb table, and some are missing; sequencing was by immunoSEQ multiplex PCR. The sample yields 45,000 to 70,000 clones, roughly 82% seen once. V was pared by 0 bases and J by 8 bases, with 16 bases between. The V gene's germline CDR1 is LNHDA and CDR2 SQIVND (reference sequence). This CDR3 comprises 16 residues. The receptor comes from a man aged 25 to 45 in good health and CMV-seronegative. The source material was PBMCs. This rearrangement joins TRBV19 to TRBJ1-4, with a weak D call TRBD1 (5 bases). In nucleotides, the CDR3 is TGTGCCAGTAGTATAGATCGACCAGGGTTTGGAGAAAAACTGTTTTTT. Residues: CASSIDRPGFGEKLFF. Complete variable domain (other parts from reference TRBV19 and TRBJ1-4): DGGITQSPKYLFRKEGQNVTLSCEQNLNHDAMYWYRQDPGQGLRLIYYSQIVNDFQKGDIAEGYSVSREKKESFPLTVTSAQKNPTAFYLCASSIDRPGFGEKLFFGSGTQLSVL.